Below are 15 T cell receptor beta chains sequenced from a single sample in a study of T cells after posttransplantation cyclophosphamide. Measured with immunoSEQ multiplex PCR; TCRdb has only the in-frame clones, and not every one. The sample has 8,500 to 9,500 clones, 98% seen once. Sample: naive CD8+ T cells sorted from PBMCs. Receptor source: a man aged 50 to 60 in good health, CMV-negative, and a related stem cell transplant donor.

This clone has only one observation. The chain has TRBV7-3 and TRBJ2-1; a possible D gene is TRBD1 (8 bases). Germline V CDR1 and CDR2: SGHTA, FQGTGA. Trimming cost V 1 base and J 4 bases, with 14 bases left between them. This CDR3 comprises 16 residues. CDR3 protein: CASSLIQGGGYNEQFF. The CDR3 DNA sequence: TGTGCCAGCAGCTTAATACAGGGGGGGGGATACAATGAGCAGTTCTTC.

CDR3 DNA: TGTGCCAGCAGCCCGGACAGCTACTCTGGAAACACCATATATTTT. Translating gives CASSPDSYSGNTIYF. The rearrangement links TRBV6-5 to TRBJ1-3; a possible D gene is TRBD1 (6 bases). V dropped 6 bases and J dropped 0 bases, with 12 bases sitting between them. The CDR3 consists of 15 residues. Germline V lookup: CDR1 MNHEY, CDR2 SVGAGI.

The chain carries TRBV15 and TRBJ2-5, with D maybe TRBD2 (5 bases). The CDR3 length is 17 residues. Deletions cut 1 base from V and 1 base from J, with 16 bases between. Per the germline V gene, CDR1 is LNHNV and CDR2 is YYDKDF (reference sequence). The CDR3 region has the DNA TGTGCCACCAGCAGAGCGCCTTGGGGAGACGCCCAAGAGACCCAGTACTTC. Amino acids: CATSRAPWGDAQETQYF.

The gene calls are TRBV5-4 and TRBJ1-2; 9 bases are shared with TRBD1. V dropped 10 bases and J dropped 2; count of bases not matched to a gene: 18. Per the germline V gene, CDR1 is SGHNT and CDR2 is YYREEE (reference sequence). The CDR3 loop spans 17 amino acids. The CDR3 DNA is TGTGCCGGATCCGGTGGGACAGGGAAGGAGGGAAACTATGGCTACACCTTC. Protein: CAGSGGTGKEGNYGYTF.

The chain combines TRBV27 with TRBJ2-3; D is unclear. Germline V lookup: CDR1 MNHEY, CDR2 SMNVEV (reference sequence). Trimming shortened V by 3 bases and J by 6 bases, and 10 bases separated the two germline ends. The CDR3 runs 13 residues. CDR3 residues: CASSLSQADTQYF. The DNA for the CDR3 is TGTGCCAGCAGTTTGTCCCAGGCGGATACGCAGTATTTT.

The rearrangement joins TRBV9 to TRBJ2-2, with TRBD1 matching over 8 bases. Germline V lookup: CDR1 SGDLS, CDR2 YYNGEE. Trimming took 2 bases from V and 4 from J; bases not matched to a gene: 7. This CDR3 has 16 amino acids. The CDR3 DNA sequence: TGTGCCAGCAGCGTGGACAGGGAGGCGAGCACCGGGGAGCTGTTTTTT. Protein product: CASSVDREASTGELFF. The whole variable domain, filled in from reference TRBV9 and TRBJ2-2, reads DSGVTQTPKHLITATGQRVTLRCSPRSGDLSVYWYQQSLDQGLQFLIQYYNGEERAKGNILERFSAQQFPDLHSELNLSSLELGDSALYFCASSVDREASTGELFFGEGSRLTVL.

The sample holds one count of this clone. V and J are TRBV9 and TRBJ1-2; 11 nucleotides match TRBD1. The CDR3 consists of 15 residues. Trimming removed 3 bases from V and 4 bases from J; junction bases left unmatched: 5. Germline V gene lookup returns CDR1 SGDLS and CDR2 YYNGEE. CDR3 nucleotide sequence: TGTGCCAGCAGCGGATGGGACAGGGGGTCCTATGGCTACACCTTC. Amino acid sequence: CASSGWDRGSYGYTF. Full variable domain (missing parts from reference TRBV9 and TRBJ1-2): DSGVTQTPKHLITATGQRVTLRCSPRSGDLSVYWYQQSLDQGLQFLIQYYNGEERAKGNILERFSAQQFPDLHSELNLSSLELGDSALYFCASSGWDRGSYGYTFGSGTRLTVV.

V is TRBV5-5 and J is TRBJ2-7, with 8 bases aligning to TRBD2. Trimming took 3 bases from V and 3 from J; bases not matched to a gene: 11. This CDR3 region has 16 residues. From germline, CDR1 is SGHKS and CDR2 YYEKEE (reference sequence). This CDR3 is CASSSTSGLGVYEQYF. CDR3 coding DNA: TGTGCCAGCAGCTCTACGTCGGGACTAGGGGTCTACGAGCAGTACTTC.

The chain couples TRBV7-9 to TRBJ2-2; 9 bases are shared with TRBD2. Germline V CDR1 and CDR2: SEHNR, FQNEAQ (reference sequence). The ends lost 1 base at V and 4 bases at J; junction bases unmatched: 7. The CDR3 length is 17 residues. The CDR3 is CASSLVGRLAATGELFF. The CDR3 DNA reads TGTGCCAGCAGCTTAGTAGGTCGACTAGCGGCCACCGGGGAGCTGTTTTTT.

This sequence joins TRBV28 and TRBJ2-7, with TRBD2 identical over 10 bases. CDR1 is MDHEN and CDR2 is SYDVKM in the germline V gene. The junction had 19 bases not matched to a gene; V was cut back by 7 bases and J by 4 bases. This CDR3 comprises 18 residues. CDR3 sequence: CASTPHWSGRELWYEQYF. The CDR3 DNA reads TGTGCCAGCACCCCTCACTGGAGCGGGAGGGAATTGTGGTACGAGCAGTACTTC.

CDR3 loop: CASSYSAGRETDTQYF. The CDR3 coding sequence is TGTGCCAGCAGTTACTCCGCTGGGCGGGAGACAGATACGCAGTATTTT. The chain is built from TRBV6-5 and TRBJ2-3; 7 bases are shared with TRBD2. This CDR3 is 16 amino acids long. Trimming at V came to 0 bases and at J to 3 bases, leaving 6 bases not matched to a gene. The V gene's germline CDR1 is MNHEY and CDR2 SVGAGI.

The V call is TRBV27, the J call TRBJ2-1, with 12 nucleotides matching TRBD2. The junction had 3 bases not matched to a gene; V was cut back by 6 bases and J by 6 bases. The length of the CDR3 is 14 residues. Germline loops: CDR1 MNHEY, CDR2 SMNVEV (reference sequence). The CDR3 loop reads CASRTGLAGNEQFF. CDR3 nucleotide sequence: TGTGCCAGCAGAACGGGACTAGCGGGCAATGAGCAGTTCTTC.

CDR3 protein: CASSYGRTQETQYF. DNA of the CDR3: TGTGCCAGCAGTTACGGCAGGACTCAAGAGACCCAGTACTTC. This chain links TRBV6-6 with TRBJ2-5; weak D call: TRBD2 (5 bases). The CDR3 extends over 14 amino acids. Germline-derived CDR1 and CDR2 are MNHNY and SVGAGI (reference sequence). V shed 2 bases and J shed 2 bases, with 9 bases lying between them.

The CDR3 DNA follows: TGTGCCAGCAGTAGGGTAGCGGGAGTATACGAGCAGTACTTC. It is translated as CASSRVAGVYEQYF. The chain recombines TRBV2 with TRBJ2-7, with 9 nucleotides matching TRBD2. CDR3 size: 14 residues. J lost 4 bases, V lost 5 bases, and 6 bases had no gene match. Germline lookup yields CDR1 SNHLY and CDR2 FYNNEI. The full variable domain, completed using reference TRBV2 and TRBJ2-7, is EPEVTQTPSHQVTQMGQEVILRCVPISNHLYFYWYRQILGQKVEFLVSFYNNEISEKSEIFDDQFSVERPDGSNFTLKIRSTKLEDSAMYFCASSRVAGVYEQYFGPGTRLTVT.

The J gene is TRBJ2-5, the V gene TRBV6-1, with TRBD1 matching over 7 bases. Germline V CDR1 and CDR2: MNHNS, SASEGT. CDR3 length: 14 residues. V shed 6 bases, J shed 5 bases, and the junction held 9 bases outside the gene matches. The CDR3 DNA is TGTGCCAGCAGGGTAACAGGGGTCCTGGAGACCCAGTACTTC. It is translated as CASRVTGVLETQYF.